This TCR beta chain comes out of a study of control samples from healthy donors and cancer patients. V dropped 1 base and J dropped 6 bases, with 12 bases sitting between them. Germline CDR1 KGHSH, CDR2 LQKENI. The CDR3 has 14 amino acids. Using immunoSEQ multiplex PCR, the repertoire was profiled, and TCRdb retains in-frame clones only, with some absent. The sample has 140,000 to 150,000 clones; approximately 91% are singletons. V gene TRBV18 combines with J gene TRBJ1-2; D unclear. The sample was blood. The source is a man aged 25 to 45 in good health. The CDR3 loop reads CASSPLGQVHGYTF. The CDR3 DNA sequence: TGTGCCAGCTCACCACTAGGGCAGGTGCATGGCTACACCTTC.